The rows below give T cell receptor beta chains drawn from one sample of a study of T cells in Graves' hyperthyroidism and ophthalmopathy. TCRdb passed the multiplex PCR reads through MiXCR, listing each CDR3 protein once. The table records 500,000 to 650,000 distinct CDR3 sequences, 12% to 15% of them present only once. The sample was blood. All receptors come from a woman aged 35 to 49 with Graves' hyperthyroidism. Each CDR3 is given with its conserved first and last residue. The order of the fields is V gene, CDR3 length, clone size, J gene, CDR3 protein. Clone size appears in some rows only: once, few, many, or a class for an expanded clone.

TRBV20-1	12	.	TRBJ1-6	CSAKRTGSPLHF
TRBV7-9	16	many	TRBJ2-3	CASSSDKSGRRDTQYF
TRBV7-9	15	.	TRBJ2-1	CASSLTSGSVNEQFF
TRBV6-2/TRBV6-3	15	many	TRBJ1-1	CASRPTGTGYTEAFF
TRBV10-1	14	.	TRBJ1-5	CASSDLGGQGILHF
TRBV11-2	12	many	TRBJ2-5	CASSLDLETQYF
TRBV28	11	many	TRBJ2-7	CASRKTYEQYF
TRBV5-8	15	.	TRBJ2-2	CASSLAFGNTGELFF
TRBV6-2/TRBV6-3	13	many	TRBJ1-1	CASNFGPSIEAFF
TRBV27	17	.	TRBJ2-1	CASRRTSGYTMDNEQFF
TRBV12-3/TRBV12-4	15	.	TRBJ1-2	CASSQGTGRGYGYTF
TRBV4-1	16	few	TRBJ2-1	CASSQDERERRYEQFF
TRBV7-3	14	many	TRBJ2-2	CASSFGQGTGELFF
TRBV6-1	12	few	TRBJ2-1	CASTTGENEQFF
TRBV7-8	15	.	TRBJ2-5	CASSLQRLGQATQYF
TRBV7-8	17	few	TRBJ2-5	CASSFTRTGAKRETQYF
TRBV7-6	14	.	TRBJ2-3	CASSLEAGTHTQYF
TRBV30	13	many	TRBJ1-6	CAWTGQHNSPLHF
TRBV6-1	13	many	TRBJ2-5	CASSWGGPETQYF
TRBV20-1	17	.	TRBJ2-1	CSAPTSGSFLTGNEQFF
TRBV3-1	14	many	TRBJ1-2	CASSLRGSNYGYTF
TRBV10-1	16	many	TRBJ2-7	CASSESAEGSKYEQYF
TRBV7-2	15	many	TRBJ1-2	CASSLAGGGAGGYTF
TRBV29-1	14	.	TRBJ2-1	CSVEISIRVNEQFF
TRBV11-2	15	many	TRBJ2-1	CASSQMGISYNEQFF
TRBV11-2	17	few	TRBJ2-5	CASSLDSGQRYQETQYF
TRBV30	14	many	TRBJ1-3	CAWGTGTTGNTIYF
TRBV13	16	.	TRBJ2-7	CASSSLDREGLSEQYF
TRBV12-3/TRBV12-4	14	.	TRBJ1-2	CASRSSKGFYGYTF
TRBV4-1	18	few	TRBJ2-2	CASSQRFTGDGNTGELFF
TRBV10-3	14	many	TRBJ2-7	CAIKEAGAAYEQYF
TRBV11-1	15	many	TRBJ2-7	CASSPATQLFYEQYF
TRBV7-8	16	many	TRBJ2-7	CASSRAQYPGLNEQYF
TRBV27	14	many	TRBJ1-2	CASSFRDPPYGYTF
TRBV20-1	16	.	TRBJ2-1	CSASPKDRVSYNEQFF
TRBV30	14	many	TRBJ2-7	CAWSPPPTPYEQYF
TRBV29-1	15	many	TRBJ1-4	CSAGAGASTNEKLFF
TRBV2	15	.	TRBJ2-7	CASSQAPPPSYEQYF
TRBV6-1	16	many	TRBJ1-1	CASSAPQGLLYTEAFF
TRBV13	14	.	TRBJ1-1	CASSPDWVNTEAFF
TRBV2	16	many	TRBJ1-1	CASSERIGFGRAEAFF
TRBV6-2/TRBV6-3	16	.	TRBJ2-5	CASRRGVLAGGETQYF
TRBV12-3/TRBV12-4	15	many	TRBJ2-5	CASRGHRGMEKTQYF
TRBV9	16	many	TRBJ1-3	CASSVQGRIAGNTIYF
TRBV3-1	17	many	TRBJ2-1	CASSPPTGSSAGNEQFF